One sample yielded the 15 T cell receptor beta chains listed below, sequenced in a study of neoadjuvant anti-PD-1 for oral cavity cancer. TCRdb keeps only in-frame clones here, not all; method: immunoSEQ multiplex PCR. The sample records roughly 60,000 clones, around four fifths being singletons. The sequencing here drew on PBMCs, taken before nivolumab (anti-PD-1) treatment. These receptors were taken from a person aged 40 to 85 with oral cavity squamous cell carcinoma.

This clone has only a few counts. This specimen includes other DNA sequences encoding the same CDR3. The genes are TRBV5-3 and TRBJ1-2; 8 bases agree with TRBD1. TRBV5-3 is treated as an ORF (open reading frame) with a function not yet certain. CDR3 length: 15 amino acids. The junction had 15 bases not matched to a gene; V was cut back by 9 bases and J by 5 bases. The CDR3 here is CAILGGGQGKYGYTF. The CDR3 nucleotides are TGTGCCATCCTAGGGGGCGGACAGGGCAAATATGGCTACACCTTC.

The chain combines TRBV19 with TRBJ2-3; 11 positions match TRBD1. CDR1 and CDR2 from the germline V gene are LNHDA and SQIVND (reference sequence). The CDR3 has 15 amino acids. V dropped 5 bases and J dropped 1; count of bases not matched to a gene: 2. In DNA form, the CDR3 reads TGTGCCAGTAGTGGACAGGGGGCTCGCACAGATACGCAGTATTTT. Its translation: CASSGQGARTDTQYF.

The chain couples TRBV2 to TRBJ2-6, with 7 nucleotides matching TRBD1. Trimming took 8 bases from V and 0 from J; bases not matched to a gene: 10. Germline V CDR1 and CDR2: SNHLY, FYNNEI. The CDR3 has 17 residues. The CDR3 bases are TGTGCCAGCCAGCAGGGGGTACATCCCTCTGGGGCCAACGTCCTGACTTTC. It translates to CASQQGVHPSGANVLTF.

The rearrangement joins TRBV6-1 to TRBJ1-5; D might be TRBD1 (6 bases). The germline CDR1 and CDR2 sequences are MNHNS and SASEGT. The CDR3 is 14 residues long. V lost 6 bases and J lost 7, with 16 bases in between. The CDR3 sequence: CASRRDILKQPQHF. The CDR3 DNA follows: TGTGCCAGCAGACGGGACATCTTAAAACAGCCCCAGCATTTT.

This clone was seen once. V is TRBV7-8 and J is TRBJ2-7, with D uncertain. The CDR3 extends over 12 amino acids. Trimming stripped 5 bases from V and 1 base from J, with 6 bases between. The V gene's germline CDR1 is SGHVS and CDR2 FQNEAQ. The CDR3 DNA follows: TGTGCCAGCAGCCGGGCTTCCTACGAGCAGTACTTC. Its translation is CASSRASYEQYF.

CDR3 protein: CASSRGASRGGYTF. The CDR3 nucleotides are TGCGCCAGCAGCCGTGGGGCGTCCAGGGGAGGCTACACCTTC. The V call is TRBV5-1, the J call TRBJ1-2; TRBD1 might be the D (6 bases). Germline V gene lookup returns CDR1 SGHRS and CDR2 YFSETQ. Trimming removed 4 bases from V and 8 bases from J, with 18 bases in between. The CDR3 contains 14 residues.

The chain recombines TRBV27 with TRBJ2-7; D tentatively reads TRBD1 or TRBD2 (7 bases each). This CDR3 comprises 17 residues. Germline loops: CDR1 MNHEY, CDR2 SMNVEV (reference sequence). V was trimmed by 3 bases and J by 4 bases, leaving 22 bases between them. The CDR3 loop reads CASSFNRGSGMGYEQYF. CDR3 nucleotides: TGTGCCAGCAGTTTTAACAGGGGAAGCGGGATGGGATACGAGCAGTACTTC.

The rearrangement uses TRBV4-2 and TRBJ2-7, with a possible D match to TRBD1 (6 bases). The CDR3 is 16 amino acids. V lost 3 bases and J 9 bases, leaving 24 bases between the germline ends. Germline V gene sequence: CDR1 LGHNA, CDR2 YNFKEQ. CDR3 loop: CASSQSSLRDTPRQYF. CDR3 bases: TGTGCCAGCAGCCAGTCCAGTCTTAGGGACACCCCGAGGCAGTACTTC.

The V call is TRBV19, the J call TRBJ2-1; 8 bases line up with TRBD2. CDR1 is LNHDA, CDR2 SQIVND, per germline (reference sequence). CDR3 length: 15 amino acids. V lost 6 bases and J lost 13; bases outside the gene matches: 17. The CDR3 DNA sequence: TGTGCCAGTAGACCGGCGGGGGGCGTCTTTACTGAACAGTTCTTC. Encoded protein: CASRPAGGVFTEQFF. The full variable domain, completed using reference TRBV19 and TRBJ2-1, is DGGITQSPKYLFRKEGQNVTLSCEQNLNHDAMYWYRQDPGQGLRLIYYSQIVNDFQKGDIAEGYSVSREKKESFPLTVTSAQKNPTAFYLCASRPAGGVFTEQFFGPGTRLTVL.

V usage is TRBV25-1 and J usage is TRBJ2-5; maybe TRBD1 (6 bases). Germline assignment: CDR1 MGHDK and CDR2 SYGVNS. The V and J ends lost 2 bases and 1 base respectively, with 14 bases between them. The CDR3 extends over 16 amino acids. The chain's CDR3 is CASSEGGAGIQETQYF. In nucleotides, the CDR3 is TGTGCCAGCAGTGAAGGGGGCGCCGGGATCCAAGAGACCCAGTACTTC.

This chain uses TRBV23-1 with TRBJ2-5, with TRBD1 as a possible D gene (6 bases). TRBV23-1 is an ORF, with its function uncertain. Between the trimmed V and J ends, which lost 11 bases and 0 bases, there was a span of 10 bases. The CDR3 totals 12 residues. For the CDR3, the DNA is TGCGCCGGCTGGGACAACCAAGAGACCCAGTACTTC. Amino acids: CAGWDNQETQYF.

The chain couples TRBV7-2 to TRBJ2-5; D perhaps matches TRBD2 (7 bases). CDR3 size: 14 residues. V lost 4 bases to trimming and J lost 5 bases, with 14 bases between them. Germline V gene sequence: CDR1 SGHTA, CDR2 FQGNSA. The CDR3 is CASSWGARGETQYF. CDR3 nucleotides: TGTGCCAGCAGCTGGGGGGCGCGGGGGGAGACCCAGTACTTC.

The chain carries TRBV11-1 and TRBJ1-6, with D uncertain. From germline, CDR1 is SGHAT and CDR2 FQDESV (reference sequence). The CDR3 consists of 15 residues. Trimming stripped 6 bases from V and 9 bases from J, with 18 bases between. CDR3 sequence: CASRRRTSKGSPLHF. The CDR3 nucleotides read TGTGCCAGCAGGCGAAGGACCTCCAAGGGTTCACCCCTCCACTTT.

V is TRBV19 and J is TRBJ2-6, with D perhaps matching TRBD2 (5 bases). The CDR3 spans 18 residues. Looked up from germline, CDR1 is LNHDA and CDR2 is SQIVND (reference sequence). V shed 7 bases and J shed 0 bases, with 19 bases lying between them. CDR3 bases: TGTGCCAGTACCCCGGTGGGGAGACTCAGCTCTGGGGCCAACGTCCTGACTTTC. Translating it yields CASTPVGRLSSGANVLTF.

J is TRBJ1-1 and V is TRBV7-2, with 7 bases lining up with TRBD1. J lost 6 bases, V lost 4 bases, and 11 bases had no gene match. The CDR3 loop spans 15 amino acids. CDR1 is SGHTA, CDR2 FQGNSA, per germline. CDR3: CASSYLQGNLAEAFF. The CDR3 nucleotides read TGTGCCAGCAGCTACCTACAGGGGAATTTGGCTGAAGCTTTCTTT.